This TCR beta chain was identified in a study of human T cells and chemical hapten exposure. The study's findings and limits: Donors in the study had alopecia, meaning their immune response may differ from healthy people's. Controls had significantly fewer large CDR3 similarity clusters than were formed by expanded TCRs.

This clonotype was detected only a few times. The target antigen is unknown. Regarding time point: pre-sensitization, week 0. As to treatment: therapeutic diphenylcyclopropenone sensitization with weekly scalp DPC. The CDR3 is 14 residues long. The V segment lost 5 bases and the J segment 2 bases; nucleotides outside the gene matches: 2. The V gene's germline CDR1 is MDHEN and CDR2 SYDVKM. TCRdb ran MiXCR on the RACE reads and lists one entry per CDR3 protein. The repertoire includes approximately 80,000 distinct CDR3 sequences, 14% of them detected once, and about 4.6% sits in the top ten. Specimen: whole blood, collected in connection with sensitization to the hapten diphenylcyclopropenone (DPC). The chain combines TRBV28 with TRBJ2-3; the match to TRBD2 covers 9 bases. This TCR was recovered from a woman between 45 and 60 years old with alopecia areata. Some clones in this sample may be carry-over from other donors' samples. The CDR3 loop reads CASSIAGDTDTQYF. In DNA form, the CDR3 reads TGTGCCAGCAGTATAGCGGGAGACACAGATACGCAGTATTTT.